This T cell receptor beta chain was sequenced in a study of blood T cell repertoires in COVID-19. Across the study: Nucleic acid was either cDNA or gDNA, and it came from T cells, B-cell-depleted T cells, or PBMCs.

Seattle enrolled patients during active infection and tracked them longitudinally. Only one count was recorded for this clone. Measured with immunoSEQ multiplex PCR; TCRdb has only the in-frame clones, and not every one. The repertoire holds about 140,000 clones, about 87% seen once, with roughly 2.5% in the top ten. Trimming removed 1 base at V and 6 bases at J, with 19 bases between. The CDR3 runs to 17 residues. Germline V lookup: CDR1 SEHNR, CDR2 FQNEAQ (reference sequence). Sequencing was done on a sample of peripheral blood. The chain uses TRBV7-9 and TRBJ1-5; no reliable D call. The sequence was obtained from a human donor with COVID-19, enrolled during active disease. The donor label of this sample is uncertain. For the CDR3, the DNA is TGTGCCAGCAGCTTAGATTATAGCAGCAACGCCCTTCAGCCCCAGCATTTT. This codes for CASSLDYSSNALQPQHF.